These 20 T cell receptor beta chains were sequenced from one sample in a study of graft-versus-host responses after intestinal transplantation. No antigen has been assigned to these receptors. Clones were read by immunoSEQ multiplex PCR, and TCRdb kept only the in-frame ones, dropping some. This sample has tens of thousands of clones, with 90% to 95% found just once. Material: unstimulated CD8+ T cells sorted from spleen or lymph node cells, obtained before transplant. These receptors all stem from a human donor who was the organ donor for an intestinal transplant.

A single count supports this clone. The chain is built from TRBV15 and TRBJ1-1; D might be TRBD1 (5 bases). The CDR3 has 15 amino acids. The germline V gene has CDR1 LNHNV and CDR2 YYDKDF (reference sequence). Trimming took off 5 bases at V and 1 base at J, with 14 bases between the two ends. This CDR3 is CATSPRAGPNTEAFF. The CDR3 region has the DNA TGTGCCACCAGCCCCAGGGCAGGGCCGAACACTGAAGCTTTCTTT.

V gene TRBV2 combines with J gene TRBJ1-5; a weak D match, TRBD1 (6 bases). The V gene lost 4 bases and the J gene lost 5 bases, with 24 bases spanning the gap. In germline, CDR1 is SNHLY, CDR2 FYNNEI. There are 18 residues in the CDR3. The CDR3 nucleotides are TGTGCCAGCAGTGTTTTTTCCCACAGGGTGTGGGGCGATCAGCCCCAGCATTTT. As protein: CASSVFSHRVWGDQPQHF.

This chain joins TRBV28 and TRBJ1-5; D possibly corresponds to TRBD1 (5 bases). V lost 6 bases and J lost 0, with 18 bases in between. The germline CDR1 and CDR2 sequences are MDHEN and SYDVKM. The CDR3 consists of 17 residues. CDR3 bases: TGTGCCAGCAGCCCGACAGCGCCTGTTTATAGCAATCAGCCCCAGCATTTT. As protein: CASSPTAPVYSNQPQHF.

J is TRBJ1-1 and V is TRBV15; D remains unclear. The V and J ends lost 5 bases and 4 bases respectively, with 11 bases between them. The CDR3 runs 13 residues. Germline V CDR1 and CDR2: LNHNV, YYDKDF (reference sequence). The CDR3 spells CATSHKEGTEAFF. As DNA, the CDR3 is TGTGCCACCAGCCATAAGGAGGGCACTGAAGCTTTCTTT.

The J gene is TRBJ2-1, the V gene TRBV9; D might be TRBD2 (5 bases). The CDR3 contains 13 residues. Germline V gene lookup returns CDR1 SGDLS and CDR2 YYNGEE. Trimming removed 1 base at V and 8 bases at J, with 10 bases between. The CDR3 loop reads CASSVFGNDEQFF. The DNA for the CDR3 is TGTGCCAGCAGCGTATTCGGGAACGATGAGCAGTTCTTC.

The table lists this clone with a count of one. The V gene is TRBV28, the J gene TRBJ1-1, with D uncertain. Germline V gene lookup returns CDR1 MDHEN and CDR2 SYDVKM. The CDR3 is 12 residues long. V was shortened by 5 bases and J by 1 base, with 5 bases between the two germline ends. CDR3 region: CASSPSNTEAFF. CDR3 nucleotide sequence: TGTGCCAGCAGTCCGTCGAACACTGAAGCTTTCTTT.

The chain is built from TRBV11-1 and TRBJ2-1, with D perhaps matching TRBD1 (6 bases). The CDR3 sequence is 12 residues long. The germline V and J ends were trimmed by 5 bases and 8 bases, with 10 bases remaining between them. Germline values: CDR1 SGHAT, CDR2 FQDESV (reference sequence). CDR3 nucleotide sequence: TGTGCCAGCAGCCGAGGGGGTGATGAGCAGTTCTTC. Amino acids: CASSRGGDEQFF.

This clone was seen a single time. J is TRBJ1-2 and V is TRBV27; TRBD1 aligns across 7 bases. The germline V gene has CDR1 MNHEY and CDR2 SMNVEV (reference sequence). The CDR3 contains 15 residues. J gave up 0 bases and V 6 bases, and 7 bases lay outside the gene matches. CDR3 nucleotides: TGTGCCAGCAGCCCGACAGGGTCCGCTAACTATGGCTACACCTTC. It yields the protein CASSPTGSANYGYTF.

The sample holds one count of this clone. This chain connects TRBV6-1 to TRBJ2-7; D possibly corresponds to TRBD2 (6 bases). The V end lost 11 bases, the J end lost 0 bases, and 11 bases lay between the germline ends. The CDR3 contains 12 residues. Per germline, CDR1 MNHNS and CDR2 SASEGT. The CDR3 nucleotides read TGTGCCGCGGGGTGGAGCTCCTACGAGCAGTACTTC. As protein: CAAGWSSYEQYF.

This sequence joins TRBV7-8 and TRBJ1-1; no reliable D call. The V gene lost 5 bases and the J gene lost 10 bases, with 14 bases spanning the gap. Per germline, CDR1 SGHVS and CDR2 FQNEAQ. CDR3 length: 12 amino acids. As DNA, the CDR3 is TGTGCCAGCAGCCCCGGGGATGGGCCAGCTTTCTTT. Its protein product is CASSPGDGPAFF.

The chain uses TRBV6-1 and TRBJ2-7; no clear D gene. The germline V gene encodes CDR1 MNHNS and CDR2 SASEGT. This CDR3 is built from 15 residues. The V and J ends lost 5 bases and 0 bases respectively, with 14 bases between them. Here the CDR3 DNA reads TGTGCCAGCAGTCCTACAGTCTCGAGCTCCTACGAGCAGTACTTC. Amino acids: CASSPTVSSSYEQYF.

The V gene is TRBV29-1, the J gene TRBJ1-5, with D possibly TRBD1 on 6 matching bases. This CDR3 has 16 residues. Trimming took off 5 bases at V and 0 bases at J, with 17 bases between the two ends. Germline assignment: CDR1 SQVTM and CDR2 ANQGSEA. In DNA, the CDR3 is TGCAGCGTTCTCTTCGCAGGGGTTAATAGCAATCAGCCCCAGCATTTT. Translated, it gives CSVLFAGVNSNQPQHF.

This chain uses TRBV10-2 with TRBJ1-1, with D perhaps TRBD1 (5 bases). The V and J ends lost 5 bases and 3 bases respectively, with 10 bases between them. Germline V gene lookup returns CDR1 WSHSY and CDR2 SAAADI. This CDR3 spans 13 amino acids. CDR3 in amino acids: CASSSPGDTEAFF. In nucleotides, the CDR3 is TGCGCCAGCAGTAGCCCGGGGGACACTGAAGCTTTCTTT.

This rearrangement joins TRBV28 to TRBJ1-2; TRBD1 matches 10 bases. The CDR3 runs 14 residues. The germline CDR1 and CDR2 sequences are MDHEN and SYDVKM. With V trimmed by 5 bases and J by 8 bases, 8 bases remained unmatched. The CDR3 DNA reads as TGTGCCAGCAGTCCGCGACAGGGGGCCAGGGGCTACACCTTC. Translating it yields CASSPRQGARGYTF.

The chain couples TRBV7-2 to TRBJ2-7; 7 bases align to TRBD2. Germline V CDR1 and CDR2: SGHTA, FQGNSA. The ends lost 5 bases at V and 7 bases at J; junction bases unmatched: 8. The CDR3 length is 13 residues. The CDR3 DNA is TGTGCCAGCAGCCCTAGCGGAGCATATGAGCAGTACTTC. Protein product: CASSPSGAYEQYF.

V gene TRBV9 combines with J gene TRBJ2-2; TRBD1 agrees at 7 bases. The CDR3 contains 18 residues. Trimming at V came to 0 bases and at J to 1 base, leaving 9 bases not matched to a gene. Germline V gene data show CDR1 as SGDLS and CDR2 as YYNGEE. The CDR3 reads CASSVAPSGQMNTGELFF. DNA for the CDR3: TGTGCCAGCAGCGTAGCCCCTTCGGGACAGATGAACACCGGGGAGCTGTTTTTT. Full variable domain (remainder filled in from reference TRBV9 and TRBJ2-2): DSGVTQTPKHLITATGQRVTLRCSPRSGDLSVYWYQQSLDQGLQFLIQYYNGEERAKGNILERFSAQQFPDLHSELNLSSLELGDSALYFCASSVAPSGQMNTGELFFGEGSRLTVL.

The CDR3 coding sequence is TGTGCCAGCAGCTTATCCCCGATGCAGGGGAACACTGAAGCTTTCTTT. It translates to CASSLSPMQGNTEAFF. V gene TRBV7-8 combines with J gene TRBJ1-1, with TRBD1 as a possible D gene (5 bases). The V end was cut by 2 bases, the J end by 1 base, with 14 bases between. This CDR3 has 16 amino acids. Germline loops: CDR1 SGHVS, CDR2 FQNEAQ.

The rearrangement links TRBV5-1 to TRBJ1-1; the match to TRBD1 covers 8 bases. The ends lost 5 bases at V and 4 bases at J; junction bases unmatched: 1. The CDR3 runs 12 residues. Germline V gives CDR1 SGHRS, CDR2 YFSETQ. CDR3 coding DNA: TGCGCCAGCAGGCAGGGGGCCACTGAAGCTTTCTTT. Translated: CASRQGATEAFF. The variable domain in full, with the rest retrieved from reference TRBV5-1 and TRBJ1-1, is KAGVTQTPRYLIKTRGQQVTLSCSPISGHRSVSWYQQTPGQGLQFLFEYFSETQRNKGNFPGRFSGRQFSNSRSEMNVSTLELGDSALYLCASRQGATEAFFGQGTRLTVV.

The J gene is TRBJ2-7, the V gene TRBV7-9; weak D call: TRBD2 (6 bases). The CDR3 spans 14 residues. Germline V lookup: CDR1 SEHNR, CDR2 FQNEAQ (reference sequence). The V gene lost 5 bases and the J gene lost 2 bases, with 13 bases spanning the gap. CDR3 DNA: TGTGCCAGCAGCCCGGGAGAGCGGGCCTACGAGCAGTACTTC. As protein: CASSPGERAYEQYF.

The genes are TRBV27 and TRBJ1-2; 7 bases map to TRBD1. Germline V lookup: CDR1 MNHEY, CDR2 SMNVEV (reference sequence). With 2 bases clipped from V and 8 bases from J, the junction kept 5 bases outside the gene matches. There are 13 residues in the CDR3. CDR3 residues: CASSLIGGGGYTF. In nucleotides, the CDR3 is TGTGCCAGCAGTTTAATAGGGGGCGGCGGCTACACCTTC.